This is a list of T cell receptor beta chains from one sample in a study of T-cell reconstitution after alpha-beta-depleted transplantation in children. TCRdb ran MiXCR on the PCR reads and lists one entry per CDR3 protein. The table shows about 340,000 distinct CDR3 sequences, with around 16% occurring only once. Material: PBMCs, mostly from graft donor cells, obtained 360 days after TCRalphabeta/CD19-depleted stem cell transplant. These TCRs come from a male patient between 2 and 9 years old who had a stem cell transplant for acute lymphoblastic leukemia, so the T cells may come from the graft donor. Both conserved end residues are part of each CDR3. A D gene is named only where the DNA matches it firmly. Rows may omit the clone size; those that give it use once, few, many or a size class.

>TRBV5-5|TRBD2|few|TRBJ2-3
CASSTPGAGYTDTQYF
TGTGCCAGCAGCACCCCCGGAGCGGGATACACAGATACGCAGTATTTT
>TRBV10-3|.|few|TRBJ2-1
CAISETRWNEQFF
TGTGCCATCAGTGAAACGAGGTGGAATGAGCAGTTCTTC
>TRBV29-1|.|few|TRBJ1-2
CSVRTGSLGYTF
TGCAGCGTCCGTACAGGGTCCCTCGGCTACACCTTC
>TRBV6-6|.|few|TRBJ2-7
CASSYREQYF
TGTGCCAGCAGTTACCGCGAGCAGTACTTC
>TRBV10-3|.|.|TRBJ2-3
CAISESLGFTDTQYF
TGTGCCATCAGTGAGTCGCTGGGATTCACAGATACGCAGTATTTT
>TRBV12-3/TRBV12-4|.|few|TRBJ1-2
CASGGYPIHYGYTF
TGTGCCAGCGGAGGGTACCCTATCCACTATGGCTACACCTTC
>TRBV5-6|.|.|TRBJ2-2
CASSFVRAGELFF
TGTGCCAGCAGCTTTGTCCGGGCCGGGGAGCTGTTTTTT
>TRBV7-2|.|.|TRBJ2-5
CASSLVWTEQETQYF
TGTGCCAGCAGCTTAGTGTGGACAGAACAAGAGACCCAGTACTTC
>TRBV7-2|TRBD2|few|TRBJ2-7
CASTLSGPSYEQYF
TGTGCCAGCACCCTTAGCGGGCCGTCCTACGAGCAGTACTTC
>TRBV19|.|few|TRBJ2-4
CASSTSPMDRRAKNIQYF
TGTGCCAGTAGCACCTCTCCTATGGACCGGAGGGCCAAAAACATTCAGTACTTC
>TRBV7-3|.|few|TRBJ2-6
CASSLEATGANVLTF
TGTGCCAGCAGCTTAGAGGCAACTGGGGCCAACGTCCTGACTTTC
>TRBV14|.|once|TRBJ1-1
CASSQWGYTEAFF
TGTGCCAGCAGCCAATGGGGCTACACTGAAGCTTTCTTT
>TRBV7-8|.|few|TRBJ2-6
CASSLTEKGPSGANVLTF
TGTGCCAGCAGCTTGACAGAAAAAGGTCCTTCTGGGGCCAACGTCCTGACTTTC
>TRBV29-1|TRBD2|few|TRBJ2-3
CSVAWGGLGLADTQYF
TGCAGCGTTGCTTGGGGGGGGTTAGGGTTGGCAGATACGCAGTATTTT
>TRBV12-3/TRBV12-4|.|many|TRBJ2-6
CASSPAGANVLTF
TGTGCCAGCAGTCCGGCTGGGGCCAACGTCCTGACTTTC
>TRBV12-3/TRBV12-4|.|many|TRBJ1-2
CASTILGGYGYTF
TGTGCCAGCACCATCCTGGGTGGGTATGGCTACACCTTC
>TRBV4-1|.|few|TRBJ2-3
CASSQGRTQGDTQYF
TGCGCCAGCAGCCAAGGGCGGACCCAAGGGGATACGCAGTATTTT
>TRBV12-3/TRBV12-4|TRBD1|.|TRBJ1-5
CASNPTGSPNQPQHF
TGTGCCAGCAATCCGACAGGGTCCCCCAATCAGCCCCAGCATTTT
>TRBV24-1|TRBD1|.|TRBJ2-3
CATSDPRTGTDTQYF
TGTGCCACCAGTGATCCTAGGACAGGGACAGATACGCAGTATTTT
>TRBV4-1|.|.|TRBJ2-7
CASSQTLEWSSSEQYF
TGCGCCAGCAGCCAAACCCTGGAATGGTCTTCTTCCGAGCAGTACTTC
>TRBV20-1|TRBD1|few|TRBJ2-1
CSARDRQGLYNEQFF
TGCAGTGCTAGAGACCGACAGGGCCTCTACAATGAGCAGTTCTTC
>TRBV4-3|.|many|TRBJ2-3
CASSHPIGKGEDTQYF
TGCGCCAGCAGCCATCCCATCGGAAAAGGGGAGGATACGCAGTATTTT